Each of the 25 T cell receptor beta chains below was sequenced from the same sample in a study of T cell responses to AZD1222 COVID-19 vaccine. Assay: immunoSEQ multiplex PCR; the TCRdb copy retains only in-frame clones and omits some. The data contain 85,000 to 100,000 clones, more than 90% of them singletons. The sequencing here drew on peripheral blood, taken on day 0 of AZD1222 vaccination. Receptors were obtained from an adult in good health.

CDR3 region: CSASGGPRNTEAFF. In DNA form, the CDR3 reads TGCAGTGCTAGTGGCGGACCTCGGAACACTGAAGCTTTCTTT. The chain carries TRBV20-1 and TRBJ1-1; D is unresolved. The ends were cut back, 3 bases at V and 1 base at J, with 12 bases in the middle. Germline CDR1 DFQATT, CDR2 SNEGSKA (reference sequence). There are 14 residues in the CDR3.

The V and J genes are TRBV19 and TRBJ1-2; no clear D gene. The CDR3 runs to 13 residues. The germline CDR1 and CDR2 sequences are LNHDA and SQIVND (reference sequence). Trimming stripped 6 bases from V and 0 bases from J, with 8 bases between. The DNA for the CDR3 is TGTGCCAGTAGGACACCGACTAACTATGGCTACACCTTC. As protein: CASRTPTNYGYTF.

This clone was observed a single time. This chain links TRBV10-2 with TRBJ1-2, with D tentatively TRBD1 (6 bases). This CDR3 spans 15 amino acids. Trimming pared 2 bases from V and 4 bases from J, leaving 14 bases between. CDR1 is WSHSY and CDR2 is SAAADI in the germline V gene. Written as DNA, the CDR3 is TGCGCCAGCAGTGAGACCTCGGACAGCGGCTATGGCTACACCTTC. Protein sequence: CASSETSDSGYGYTF.

V and J are TRBV19 and TRBJ1-5; no definite D call. Trimming took 5 bases from V and 6 from J, leaving 11 bases between them. CDR1 and CDR2 (germline): LNHDA, SQIVND (reference sequence). The CDR3 covers 13 residues. The CDR3 sequence is CASSGLISQPQHF. The CDR3, as DNA: TGTGCCAGTAGTGGGTTGATTAGTCAGCCCCAGCATTTT.

This clone occurred a few times. The chain is built from TRBV28 and TRBJ1-5, with D uncertain. The CDR3 runs 12 residues. V shed 3 bases and J shed 7 bases, with 7 bases lying between them. Germline CDR1 reads MDHEN; CDR2 reads SYDVKM. The CDR3 sequence is CASSLMRQPQHF. As DNA, the CDR3 is TGTGCCAGCAGTTTGATGAGGCAGCCCCAGCATTTT.

The chain combines TRBV7-3 with TRBJ2-1; D remains unclear. The CDR3 is 15 residues long. Germline V gives CDR1 SGHTA, CDR2 FQGTGA. Trimming cost V 3 bases and J 5 bases, with 14 bases left between them. CDR3 region: CASSLLGQMNNEQFF. In DNA, the CDR3 is TGTGCCAGCAGCTTGCTCGGGCAGATGAACAATGAGCAGTTCTTC.

Regarding this clone: Different DNA sequences within this sample yield the same CDR3. V usage is TRBV9 and J usage is TRBJ2-2, with D hard to call. The germline gives CDR1 SGDLS, CDR2 YYNGEE. Trimming took off 3 bases at V and 2 bases at J, with 5 bases between the two ends. This CDR3 comprises 13 residues. The CDR3 DNA reads TGTGCCAGCAGCGCCTCTAACACCGGGGAGCTGTTTTTT. It translates to CASSASNTGELFF.

The chain uses TRBV27 and TRBJ1-5; 8 nucleotides agree with TRBD1. Germline loops: CDR1 MNHEY, CDR2 SMNVEV (reference sequence). The CDR3 loop spans 14 amino acids. V was clipped by 2 bases and J by 6 bases; unmatched bases: 3. The CDR3 is CASSLTGGSQPQHF. DNA for the CDR3: TGTGCCAGCAGTTTAACAGGGGGATCTCAGCCCCAGCATTTT.

The rearrangement joins TRBV15 to TRBJ1-2; 7 nucleotides line up with TRBD1. CDR3 length equals 16 residues. Germline V gene sequence: CDR1 LNHNV, CDR2 YYDKDF (reference sequence). The V gene end was trimmed by 1 base and the J gene end by 4 bases; junction bases not matched to a gene: 9. For the CDR3, the DNA is TGTGCCACCAGCAGAGCTAGACAGGGATCGGGCTATGGCTACACCTTC. It is translated as CATSRARQGSGYGYTF.

The chain has TRBV5-1 and TRBJ2-3, with no clear D. Germline values: CDR1 SGHRS, CDR2 YFSETQ. V lost 1 base and J lost 6, with 12 bases in between. The CDR3 sequence is 14 residues long. CDR3 protein: CASSLLGPRDTQYF. The DNA for the CDR3 is TGCGCCAGCAGCTTGTTGGGCCCGAGGGATACGCAGTATTTT.

The chain employs TRBV3-1 (or the pseudogene TRBV3-2) and TRBJ2-5, with 14 bases matching TRBD2. J lost 5 bases, V lost 7 bases, and 18 bases had no gene match. Looked up from germline, CDR1 is LGHDT and CDR2 is YNNKEL (reference sequence). The CDR3 has 19 amino acids. The CDR3 sequence: CASTGQGAGTSGRYETQYF. In DNA, the CDR3 is TGTGCCAGCACAGGACAGGGGGCAGGGACTAGCGGGAGATATGAGACCCAGTACTTC.

The rearrangement links TRBV6-2 or TRBV6-3 to TRBJ2-2; D is perhaps TRBD2 (5 bases). CDR3 length: 14 residues. The germline V gene encodes CDR1 MNHEY and CDR2 SVGEGT. V was pared by 4 bases and J by 2 bases, with 8 bases between. CDR3 nucleotide sequence: TGTGCCAGCAGTTGGACGGGAAACACCGGGGAGCTGTTTTTT. Protein sequence: CASSWTGNTGELFF.

This clone was detected once. The chain recombines TRBV6-5 with TRBJ1-5, with 7 bases matching TRBD1. The CDR3 sequence is 13 residues long. Per germline, CDR1 MNHEY and CDR2 SVGAGI. J lost 3 bases, V lost 6 bases, and 2 bases had no gene match. The chain's CDR3 is CASSTGVNQPQHF. The CDR3, as DNA: TGTGCCAGCAGCACAGGGGTCAATCAGCCCCAGCATTTT.

The chain recombines TRBV6-2 or TRBV6-3 with TRBJ2-7, with D perhaps matching TRBD1 (5 bases). V lost 0 bases and J 4 bases, leaving 19 bases between the germline ends. This CDR3 is built from 17 residues. Germline V CDR1 and CDR2: MNHEY, SVGEGT. CDR3 sequence reads: CASSYSWLRGGRYEQYF. The CDR3 bases are TGTGCCAGCAGTTACTCATGGCTTAGGGGTGGAAGATACGAGCAGTACTTC.

This rearrangement joins TRBV30 to TRBJ1-2; a possible D gene is TRBD1 (5 bases). The germline V gene encodes CDR1 GTSNPN and CDR2 SVGIG (reference sequence). Trimming took 2 bases from V and 7 from J, leaving 17 bases between them. The CDR3 runs to 14 residues. The CDR3 region is CAWSILQGESGYTF. The CDR3 DNA reads as TGTGCCTGGAGTATTTTGCAGGGTGAATCTGGCTACACCTTC.

The V call is TRBV7-3, the J call TRBJ1-1; no reliable D call. This CDR3 is 15 amino acids long. Germline assignment: CDR1 SGHTA and CDR2 FQGTGA. Trimming removed 5 bases from V and 0 bases from J, with 13 bases in between. In nucleotides, the CDR3 is TGTGCCAGCAGCCCGGGCCCGCCTTTGAACACTGAAGCTTTCTTT. It specifies CASSPGPPLNTEAFF. The entire variable domain, with the rest obtained from reference TRBV7-3 and TRBJ1-1, is as follows: GAGVSQTPSNKVTEKGKYVELRCDPISGHTALYWYRQSLGQGPEFLIYFQGTGAADDSGLPNDRFFAVRPEGSVSTLKIQRTERGDSAVYLCASSPGPPLNTEAFFGQGTRLTVV.

The rearrangement links TRBV15 to TRBJ1-2; no definite D call. V shed 5 bases and J shed 3 bases, with 10 bases lying between them. The length of the CDR3 is 13 residues. CDR1 is LNHNV and CDR2 is YYDKDF in the germline V gene (reference sequence). In nucleotides, the CDR3 is TGTGCCACCAGCGGTTACGCGGACTATGGCTACACCTTC. Its protein product is CATSGYADYGYTF.

This chain uses TRBV5-4 with TRBJ2-6; no reliable D call. Germline V gene lookup returns CDR1 SGHNT and CDR2 YYREEE (reference sequence). CDR3 length equals 13 residues. V lost 0 bases, J lost 8 bases, and 6 bases lay in between. DNA of the CDR3: TGTGCCAGCAGCTTGGGGGAATCCAACGTCCTGACTTTC. Translating it yields CASSLGESNVLTF.

The chain employs TRBV12-5 and TRBJ1-1; 7 bases fit TRBD1. The CDR3 loop spans 17 amino acids. Germline lookup yields CDR1 LGHNT and CDR2 FRNRAP. Trimming cost V 1 base and J 0 bases; bases outside gene matches: 8. The CDR3 DNA reads as TGTGCTAGTGGTTTGGGGGGACAGAAACTCATGAACACTGAAGCTTTCTTT. As protein: CASGLGGQKLMNTEAFF.

The genes are TRBV4-2 and TRBJ2-1; D is unresolved. The germline V gene has CDR1 LGHNA and CDR2 YNFKEQ. The CDR3 contains 15 residues. Trimming removed 0 bases from V and 8 bases from J, with 14 bases in between. The CDR3 region has the DNA TGTGCCAGCAGCCAAGATCGCGAGGCCGTTTATGAGCAGTTCTTC. It yields the protein CASSQDREAVYEQFF.

This chain links TRBV6-5 with TRBJ2-1; D might be TRBD1 or TRBD2, each matching 6 bases. V shed 6 bases and J shed 2 bases, with 14 bases lying between them. The CDR3 consists of 15 residues. CDR1 and CDR2 from the germline V gene are MNHEY and SVGAGI. CDR3 in DNA: TGTGCCAGCAGGCACCGGGGGCTTACCTACAATGAGCAGTTCTTC. It is translated as CASRHRGLTYNEQFF.

The chain recombines TRBV7-3 with TRBJ2-1, with D uncertain. Germline-derived CDR1 and CDR2 are SGHTA and FQGTGA. Trimming shortened V by 4 bases and J by 6 bases, and 13 bases separated the two germline ends. This CDR3 has 14 residues. CDR3 residues: CASSSSTGPNEQFF. CDR3 DNA sequence: TGTGCCAGCAGCTCCAGCACCGGGCCCAATGAGCAGTTCTTC.

Only one count was recorded for this clone. The rearrangement uses TRBV27 and TRBJ1-4; 9 nucleotides align to TRBD1. The J segment lost 8 bases and the V segment lost 7 bases, leaving 2 bases of the junction unmatched. The CDR3 runs 12 residues. Germline CDR1 and CDR2: MNHEY and SMNVEV (reference sequence). CDR3: CASKTGGEKLFF. The CDR3 bases are TGTGCCAGCAAGACAGGGGGAGAAAAACTGTTTTTT.

This rearrangement joins TRBV5-1 to TRBJ2-7, with 8 bases fitting TRBD1. The length of the CDR3 is 15 residues. Germline assignment: CDR1 SGHRS and CDR2 YFSETQ. V was clipped by 3 bases and J by 7 bases; unmatched bases: 12. CDR3 protein: CASSSRGQGGGEQYF. The CDR3 DNA reads TGCGCCAGCAGCTCGAGAGGACAGGGAGGAGGTGAGCAGTACTTC.

V is TRBV7-2 and J is TRBJ2-3; TRBD2 is a possible D gene (6 bases). This CDR3 region has 13 residues. Looked up from germline, CDR1 is SGHTA and CDR2 is FQGNSA. V was trimmed by 2 bases and J by 9 bases, leaving 12 bases between them. The DNA of the CDR3 is TGTGCCAGCAGCTTAACGGGAGACTTAACGCAGTATTTT. This gives the protein CASSLTGDLTQYF.